A selection of T cell receptor beta chains follows, all from one sample in a study of early T cells in non-severe SARS-CoV-2 infection. Each CDR3 protein gets one entry after TCRdb re-called the 5' RACE reads with MiXCR. The table has 50,000 to 65,000 distinct CDR3 sequences, around 21% seen once. The input for sequencing was whole blood, taken at baseline. The receptors come from an adult who was a healthcare worker with PCR-confirmed SARS-CoV-2 infection or an uninfected control (not recorded which). Each CDR3 is given with its conserved first and last residue. A D gene is named only where the DNA matches it firmly. Only part of the rows carry a size: once, few, many, or a class if the clone is expanded.

d_call | j_call | clone_size | v_call | cdr3_nt | cdr3_aa
. | TRBJ2-7 | . | TRBV7-2 | TGTGCCAGCAGCTTAGACCGGTGGGGCGAGCAGTACTTC | CASSLDRWGEQYF
TRBD1 | TRBJ1-1 | few | TRBV27 | TGTGCCAGCAGTCCCTATGGCGGACAGGGAGCTTTCTTT | CASSPYGGQGAFF
. | TRBJ2-2 | few | TRBV5-1 | TGCGCCAGCAGCTTGGGTACGGGGTACACCGGGGAGCTGTTTTTT | CASSLGTGYTGELFF
. | TRBJ1-5 | few | TRBV7-8 | TGTGCCAGCAGCTTAGCAAAAGGATATCAGCCCCAGCATTTT | CASSLAKGYQPQHF
TRBD1 | TRBJ1-3 | few | TRBV9 | TGTGCCAGCAGCGCAGGACAGGCCTTCCGCTCTGGAAACACCATATATTTT | CASSAGQAFRSGNTIYF
. | TRBJ2-3 | few | TRBV6-1 | TGTGCCAGCACCCAACCCCCCGGGACCACGCAGTATTTT | CASTQPPGTTQYF
. | TRBJ1-1 | . | TRBV29-1 | TGCAGCGTTGACCGAGGCTCGGGGAAAGCTTTCTTT | CSVDRGSGKAFF
TRBD2 | TRBJ2-5 | . | TRBV5-1 | TGCGCCAGCTCACCCCTAGCGGGGGGAGAAGAGACCCAGTACTTC | CASSPLAGGEETQYF
. | TRBJ1-1 | few | TRBV14 | TGTGCCAGCAGCCAAGGGATGCGGCAGAACACTGAAGCTTTCTTT | CASSQGMRQNTEAFF
. | TRBJ2-5 | few | TRBV7-9 | TGTGCCAGCAGCTTAGCGGGGGGGCAGGTGGAGACCCAGTACTTC | CASSLAGGQVETQYF
. | TRBJ2-5 | . | TRBV7-6 | TGTGCCAGCAGCGGACGAAAAAGGGCTATTCAAGAGACCCAGTACTTC | CASSGRKRAIQETQYF
. | TRBJ1-2 | few | TRBV2 | TGTGCCAGCAGTTCCGGACGGTTTGGCTACACCTTC | CASSSGRFGYTF
TRBD1 | TRBJ2-3 | few | TRBV5-1 | TGCGCCAGCAGCGGGACAGGCACAGATACGCAGTATTTT | CASSGTGTDTQYF
. | TRBJ2-2 | few | TRBV9 | TGTGCCAGCACCTGGGGCCCGGGGCCGAACACCGGGGAGCTGTTTTTT | CASTWGPGPNTGELFF
. | TRBJ1-1 | . | TRBV4-1 | TGCGCCAGCAGCCAAGGGGGTACCCGAGGCACTGAAGCTTTCTTT | CASSQGGTRGTEAFF
TRBD2 | TRBJ2-1 | few | TRBV12-5 | TGTGCTAGTGAGCTAGCGGGGGTGAGTGAGCAGTTCTTC | CASELAGVSEQFF
. | TRBJ2-3 | . | TRBV3-1 | TGTGCCAGCAGCCAAGGCCAGACTTCTGGCACAGATACGCAGTATTTT | CASSQGQTSGTDTQYF
TRBD2 | TRBJ2-5 | . | TRBV20-1 | TGCAGTGCTAGAATAGCGGGGGGAGAGACCCAGTACTTC | CSARIAGGETQYF
TRBD2 | TRBJ2-7 | many | TRBV20-1 | TGCAGTGCTAGCCTAGCGGGGGCCAACACTTACGAGCAGTACTTC | CSASLAGANTYEQYF
. | TRBJ1-2 | . | TRBV12-3/TRBV12-4 | TGTGCCAGCTCCACTGCGGGGGGCGCAGGTGGCTACACCTTC | CASSTAGGAGGYTF
. | TRBJ1-2 | few | TRBV6-1 | TGTGCCAGCAGTGAAAATTCTAGGCCTCTGGGCAACTATGGCTACACCTTC | CASSENSRPLGNYGYTF
TRBD1 | TRBJ2-7 | few | TRBV12-3/TRBV12-4 | TGTGCCAGCAGTCCGAACAGGGGGAGTTCGTCCGGCGAGCAGTACTTC | CASSPNRGSSSGEQYF
. | TRBJ1-6 | . | TRBV7-9 | TGTGCCAGCAGCTTGGCGGAGGGCCCTAATTCACCCCTCCACTTT | CASSLAEGPNSPLHF
. | TRBJ2-3 | once | TRBV14 | TGTGCCAGCAGCCAAGTGACAGATACGCAGTATTTT | CASSQVTDTQYF
TRBD1 | TRBJ2-1 | . | TRBV11-2 | TGTGCCAGCAGTCATCAGGGGGCGCGCGGTGAGCAGTTCTTC | CASSHQGARGEQFF
TRBD1 | TRBJ1-4 | many | TRBV7-9 | TGTGCCAGCAGCTCGGGACAGGCTGCAACTAATGAAAAACTGTTTTTT | CASSSGQAATNEKLFF
TRBD1 | TRBJ2-7 | many | TRBV7-9 | TGTGCCAGCAGCTCCTTGGACAGGGTGTACTACGAGCAGTACTTC | CASSSLDRVYYEQYF
. | TRBJ2-4 | . | TRBV12-3/TRBV12-4 | TGTGCCAGCAGTTTCAAGGACATTCAGTACTTC | CASSFKDIQYF
. | TRBJ2-1 | few | TRBV13 | TGTGCCAGCAGCTCGGGCTGGAACAATGAGCAGTTCTTC | CASSSGWNNEQFF
. | TRBJ2-6 | many | TRBV7-9 | TGTGCCAGCAGCCGTTCTGGGGCCAACGTCCTGACTTTC | CASSRSGANVLTF
TRBD2 | TRBJ2-5 | once | TRBV3-1 | TGTGCCAGCAGCCAAGCTAGCGGGGGAGGAGAGACCCAGTACTTC | CASSQASGGGETQYF
TRBD1 | TRBJ1-1 | . | TRBV12-3/TRBV12-4 | TGTGCCAGCATTTCAGGGGGCAGTGAAGCTTTCTTT | CASISGGSEAFF
. | TRBJ1-6 | . | TRBV9 | TGTGCCAGCAGCGTCGGGGGAGCTGAATCACCCCTCCACTTT | CASSVGGAESPLHF
. | TRBJ2-5 | few | TRBV5-5 | TGTGCCAGCAGCTTGGCCAACAACAGAGAGACCCAGTACTTC | CASSLANNRETQYF
. | TRBJ1-6 | few | TRBV20-1 | TGCAGTGCGAGAAGGTTAGGTCAGACCGATTCACCCCTCCACTTT | CSARRLGQTDSPLHF
. | TRBJ2-3 | many | TRBV4-1 | TGCGCCAGCAGCCAAGATAGACAGGGAGGGACCACAGATACGCAGTATTTT | CASSQDRQGGTTDTQYF
. | TRBJ2-1 | . | TRBV28 | TGTGCCAGCAGCATCCGGGTCGGAAACAATGAGCAGTTCTTC | CASSIRVGNNEQFF
TRBD2 | TRBJ2-1 | . | TRBV2 | TGTGCCAGCAGTGAATCTCCTAGCCGGGGGGGTGAGCAGTTCTTC | CASSESPSRGGEQFF
. | TRBJ2-7 | once | TRBV6-2/TRBV6-3 | TGTGCCAGCAGTTACCCCGGGATTCAGTACTTC | CASSYPGIQYF
. | TRBJ2-1 | few | TRBV7-2 | TGTGCCTCAAAGGGGGGGCCGTACAATGAGCAGTTCTTC | CASKGGPYNEQFF
. | TRBJ1-1 | . | TRBV2 | TGTGCCAGCAGTGTAACGGGGGAAGCTTTCTTT | CASSVTGEAFF
. | TRBJ1-5 | . | TRBV7-2 | TGTGCCAGCAGCTTGGCCAGCCATCAGCCCCAGCATTTT | CASSLASHQPQHF
. | TRBJ1-2 | . | TRBV18 | TGTGCCTCAGGGACGGGGCGCGACTATGGCTACACCTTC | CASGTGRDYGYTF
. | TRBJ2-1 | . | TRBV29-1 | TGCAGCGTTATGGATTACAATGAGCAGTTCTTC | CSVMDYNEQFF
. | TRBJ2-1 | . | TRBV5-1 | TGCGCCAGCAGCTTGGGACTATACAATGAGCAGTTCTTC | CASSLGLYNEQFF
. | TRBJ1-4 | . | TRBV18 | TGTGCCAGCTCACCAGTTGTTGTGCTTAGTAGTGAAAAACTGTTTTTT | CASSPVVVLSSEKLFF
. | TRBJ2-3 | few | TRBV10-3 | TGTGCCATCGGGGGTCCTCCCACAGATACGCAGTATTTT | CAIGGPPTDTQYF
TRBD1 | TRBJ1-5 | . | TRBV4-1 | TGCGCCAGCAGCCAAGTGTGGACAGGCCGGGAGCCCCAGCATTTT | CASSQVWTGREPQHF
. | TRBJ1-2 | . | TRBV7-9 | TGTGCCAGCAGCTCACAGGGATATGGCTACACCTTC | CASSSQGYGYTF
. | TRBJ2-7 | many | TRBV7-8 | TGTGCCAGCAGCTTACGGACAGGACTAGAGCAGTACTTC | CASSLRTGLEQYF
TRBD1 | TRBJ1-3 | few | TRBV7-9 | TGTGCCAGCAGCTCCGGGACAGGGACTGGAAACACCATATATTTT | CASSSGTGTGNTIYF
. | TRBJ1-1 | . | TRBV12-3/TRBV12-4 | TGTGCCGACACTCTCGGCGGGAACACTGAAGCTTTCTTT | CADTLGGNTEAFF
. | TRBJ2-7 | many | TRBV10-3 | TGTGCCATCAGTGAAATGACCCGGGGCGAGCAGTACTTC | CAISEMTRGEQYF
TRBD1 | TRBJ2-2 | many | TRBV10-1 | TGCGCCAGCCCCCCTGAGGGGGCCACCGGGGAGCTGTTTTTT | CASPPEGATGELFF
. | TRBJ2-7 | few | TRBV7-2 | TGTGCCAGCAGCCCACTAGGCTACGAGCAGTACTTC | CASSPLGYEQYF
. | TRBJ1-3 | many | TRBV12-3/TRBV12-4 | TGTGCCAGCAGTTTAGGGCTTGGAACTGGAAACACCATATATTTT | CASSLGLGTGNTIYF
. | TRBJ2-7 | few | TRBV4-1 | TGCGCCAGCAGCCAAGGCCCGGGACAAGATCTCGAGCAGTACTTC | CASSQGPGQDLEQYF
. | TRBJ1-5 | . | TRBV9 | TGTGCCAGCAGCGCCACATTTAGCAATCAGCCCCAGCATTTT | CASSATFSNQPQHF
TRBD1 | TRBJ2-5 | . | TRBV10-3 | TGTGCCATCAGTGAGTCGGTCAGGGGGCAAGAGACCCAGTACTTC | CAISESVRGQETQYF
. | TRBJ2-7 | . | TRBV11-1 | TGTGCCAGCAGCCCGAGGACAGTCTACGAGCAGTACTTC | CASSPRTVYEQYF